The source of this TCR beta chain is a study of patients and donors after allogeneic stem cell transplantation. The V end was cut by 3 bases, the J end by 4 bases, with 9 bases between. Looked up from germline, CDR1 is SNHLY and CDR2 is FYNNEI. The CDR3 consists of 13 residues. MiXCR was run by TCRdb on the RT-PCR reads, yielding one entry per CDR3 protein. The sample includes about 410,000 distinct CDR3 sequences, 15% to 20% of them seen just once. The V gene is TRBV2, the J gene TRBJ1-1, with TRBD1 as a possible D gene (6 bases). This clonotype originated in a human donor who was either an allogeneic HSCT recipient or a stem cell or donor lymphocyte infusion donor (not recorded which). It is not recorded whose cells these are; they may come from a transplant donor. The sample taken for sequencing was blood, either unsorted or a sorted T cell fraction (not recorded which). The DNA for the CDR3 is TGTGCCAGCAGTGATGAAGGGGGCACTGAAGCTTTCTTT. Protein sequence: CASSDEGGTEAFF.